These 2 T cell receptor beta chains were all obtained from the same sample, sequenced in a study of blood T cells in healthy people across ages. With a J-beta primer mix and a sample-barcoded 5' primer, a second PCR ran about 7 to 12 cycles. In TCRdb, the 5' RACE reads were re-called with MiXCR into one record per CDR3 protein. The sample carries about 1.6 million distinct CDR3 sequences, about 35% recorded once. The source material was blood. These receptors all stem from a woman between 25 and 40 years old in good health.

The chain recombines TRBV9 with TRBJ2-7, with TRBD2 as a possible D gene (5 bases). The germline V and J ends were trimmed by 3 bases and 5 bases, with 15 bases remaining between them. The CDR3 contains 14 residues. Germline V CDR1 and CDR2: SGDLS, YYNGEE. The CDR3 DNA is TGTGCCAGCAGCGCCCCAACTAGTATCCACGAGCAGTACTTC. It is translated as CASSAPTSIHEQYF. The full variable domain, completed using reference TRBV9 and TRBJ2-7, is DSGVTQTPKHLITATGQRVTLRCSPRSGDLSVYWYQQSLDQGLQFLIQYYNGEERAKGNILERFSAQQFPDLHSELNLSSLELGDSALYFCASSAPTSIHEQYFGPGTRLTVT.

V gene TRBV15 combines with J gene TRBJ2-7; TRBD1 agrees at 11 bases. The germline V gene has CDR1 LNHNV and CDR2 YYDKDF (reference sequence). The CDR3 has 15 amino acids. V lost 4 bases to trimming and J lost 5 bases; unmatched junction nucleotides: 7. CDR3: CATSKRGQGANEQYF. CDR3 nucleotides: TGTGCCACCAGCAAAAGAGGACAGGGGGCGAACGAGCAGTACTTC.